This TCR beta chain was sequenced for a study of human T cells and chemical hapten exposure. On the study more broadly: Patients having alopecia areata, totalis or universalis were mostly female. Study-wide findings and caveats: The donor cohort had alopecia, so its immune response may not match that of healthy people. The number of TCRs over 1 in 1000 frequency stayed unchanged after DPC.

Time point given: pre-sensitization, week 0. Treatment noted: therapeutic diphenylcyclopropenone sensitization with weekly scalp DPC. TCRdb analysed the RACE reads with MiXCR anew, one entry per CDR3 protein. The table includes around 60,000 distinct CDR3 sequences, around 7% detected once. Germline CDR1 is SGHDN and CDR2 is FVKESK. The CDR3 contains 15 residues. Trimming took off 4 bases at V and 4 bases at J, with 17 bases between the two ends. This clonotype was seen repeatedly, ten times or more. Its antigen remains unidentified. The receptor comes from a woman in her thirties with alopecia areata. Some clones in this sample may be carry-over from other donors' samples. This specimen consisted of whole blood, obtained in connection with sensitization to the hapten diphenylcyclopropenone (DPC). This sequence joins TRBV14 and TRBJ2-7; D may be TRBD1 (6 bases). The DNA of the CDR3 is TGTGCCAGCAGCCCCTCCGGGACACTCCATTACGAGCAGTACTTC. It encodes CASSPSGTLHYEQYF.